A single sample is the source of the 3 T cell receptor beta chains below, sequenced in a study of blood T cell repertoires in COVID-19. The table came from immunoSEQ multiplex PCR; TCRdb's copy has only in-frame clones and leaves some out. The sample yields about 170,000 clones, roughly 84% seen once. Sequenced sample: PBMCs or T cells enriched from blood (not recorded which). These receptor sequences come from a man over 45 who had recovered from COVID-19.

In DNA, the CDR3 is TGTGCCAGCAGCTTCGGGGGAGGGGAAACTGAAGCTTTCTTT. This sequence encodes CASSFGGGETEAFF. The rearrangement uses TRBV5-4 and TRBJ1-1; a weak D match, TRBD1 (5 bases). Germline V gene lookup returns CDR1 SGHNT and CDR2 YYREEE (reference sequence). Trimming left V 2 bases short and J 5 bases short, with 13 bases between. The CDR3 spans 14 residues. Complete variable domain (other parts from reference TRBV5-4 and TRBJ1-1): ETGVTQSPTHLIKTRGQQVTLRCSSQSGHNTVSWYQQALGQGPQFIFQYYREEENGRGNFPPRFSGLQFPNYSSELNVNALELDDSALYLCASSFGGGETEAFFGQGTRLTVV.

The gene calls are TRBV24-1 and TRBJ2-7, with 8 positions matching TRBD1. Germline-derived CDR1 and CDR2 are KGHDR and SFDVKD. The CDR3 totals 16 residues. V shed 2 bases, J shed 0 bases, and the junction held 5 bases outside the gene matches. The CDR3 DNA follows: TGTGCCACCAGTGATTCCGGGACAGGATTCTCCTACGAGCAGTACTTC. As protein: CATSDSGTGFSYEQYF.

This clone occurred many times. The CDR3 spells CASSQDFHRGGQETQYF. As DNA, the CDR3 is TGCGCCAGCAGCCAAGATTTCCATCGGGGGGGCCAGGAGACCCAGTACTTC. This rearrangement joins TRBV4-1 to TRBJ2-5; 8 nucleotides match TRBD2. The CDR3 is 17 amino acids. Germline V lookup: CDR1 MGHRA, CDR2 YSYEKL. Trimming cost V 0 bases and J 5 bases; bases outside gene matches: 11.